The next 15 T cell receptor beta chains were all read from a single sample in a study of shared clonotypes between healthy human individuals (TCRdb year 2020). To prepare the library, the immunoSEQ multiplex PCR assay was applied. Drawn from immuneACCESS, this table holds only the in-frame rearrangements with V and J called that TCRdb kept. Clones are partly lost; checked studies trace under half to an unresolved V gene and leave the rest unexplained. Present in this sample are over 950,000 clones, about 80% of which were seen just once. The ten biggest clones cover roughly 0.83% of the sample. Material: memory CD4+ T cells from PBMCs. Taken with the paper, the label for cell subset or site translates to: CD45RA-negative fraction. Receptor source: a man between 18 and 29 years old in good health. Some clones in this sample may be carry-over from other donors' samples.

The genes are TRBV29-1 and TRBJ2-1; D remains ambiguous. This CDR3 comprises 13 residues. Between the trimmed V and J ends, which lost 4 bases and 0 bases, there was a span of 7 bases. Germline CDR1 is SQVTM and CDR2 is ANQGSEA. For the CDR3, the DNA is TGCAGCGTTGGGGCTCCCTCCTACAATGAGCAGTTCTTC. It is translated as CSVGAPSYNEQFF.

This chain joins TRBV19 and TRBJ2-7, with 7 bases matching TRBD1. The J segment lost 2 bases and the V segment lost 5 bases, leaving 9 bases of the junction unmatched. The CDR3 extends over 15 amino acids. Germline V CDR1 and CDR2: LNHDA, SQIVND (reference sequence). In nucleotides, the CDR3 is TGTGCCAGTAGTTATGTCGGGGACAGTGCCTACGAGCAGTACTTC. This sequence encodes CASSYVGDSAYEQYF.

The V call is TRBV5-1, the J call TRBJ2-1, with 11 positions matching TRBD2. Germline lookup yields CDR1 SGHRS and CDR2 YFSETQ. The V and J ends lost 0 bases and 2 bases, in that order; junction bases with no gene match: 7. The CDR3 covers 18 residues. The CDR3 region is CASSLASLTSGAYNEQFF. CDR3 DNA sequence: TGCGCCAGCAGCTTGGCCTCATTGACTAGCGGGGCCTACAATGAGCAGTTCTTC.

This clone was counted a single time. The CDR3 loop reads CASSLEAWSGYTF. The CDR3 region has the DNA TGTGCCAGCAGCTTAGAGGCATGGAGCGGCTACACCTTC. The chain recombines TRBV7-9 with TRBJ1-2; D remains ambiguous. The germline gives CDR1 SEHNR, CDR2 FQNEAQ (reference sequence). V was pared by 1 base and J by 8 bases, with 11 bases between. The CDR3 loop spans 13 amino acids. Based on the CDR3 plus reference TRBV7-9 and TRBJ1-2, the full variable domain is DTGVSQNPRHKITKRGQNVTFRCDPISEHNRLYWYRQTLGQGPEFLTYFQNEAQLEKSRLLSDRFSAERPKGSFSTLEIQRTEQGDSAMYLCASSLEAWSGYTFGSGTRLTVV.

The chain has TRBV28 and TRBJ2-6; D is undetermined. V dropped 8 bases and J dropped 0 bases, with 8 bases sitting between them. The CDR3 is 14 residues long. CDR1 MDHEN and CDR2 SYDVKM come from the germline V gene. CDR3 loop: CASRYSSGANVLTF. In DNA form, the CDR3 reads TGTGCCAGCCGGTACAGCTCTGGGGCCAACGTCCTGACTTTC.

The chain recombines TRBV30 with TRBJ1-4, with 9 bases matching TRBD1. With V trimmed by 6 bases and J by 7 bases, 3 bases remained unmatched. CDR1 GTSNPN and CDR2 SVGIG come from the germline V gene (reference sequence). The CDR3 is made up of 12 amino acids. CDR3 bases: TGTGCCTGTACAGGGGGCGGTGAAAAACTGTTTTTT. Protein: CACTGGGEKLFF. Full variable domain (rest looked up from reference TRBV30 and TRBJ1-4): SQTIHQWPATLVQPVGSPLSLECTVEGTSNPNLYWYRQAAGRGLQLLFYSVGIGQISSEVPQNLSASRPQDRQFILSSKKLLLSDSGFYLCACTGGGEKLFFGSGTQLSVL.

This chain joins TRBV9 and TRBJ2-7, with 12 bases aligning to TRBD1. Germline V gene sequence: CDR1 SGDLS, CDR2 YYNGEE. The V segment lost 7 bases and the J segment 6 bases; nucleotides outside the gene matches: 5. The CDR3 length is 13 residues. The CDR3 protein is CASGDRGRSEQYF. CDR3 DNA sequence: TGTGCCAGCGGGGACAGGGGGCGGTCCGAGCAGTACTTC. Full variable domain (missing parts from reference TRBV9 and TRBJ2-7): DSGVTQTPKHLITATGQRVTLRCSPRSGDLSVYWYQQSLDQGLQFLIQYYNGEERAKGNILERFSAQQFPDLHSELNLSSLELGDSALYFCASGDRGRSEQYFGPGTRLTVT.

The V gene is TRBV9, the J gene TRBJ2-7; 10 positions agree with TRBD1. This CDR3 is 17 amino acids long. V trimming: 4 bases; J trimming: 2 bases; junction bases outside the gene matches: 12. From germline, CDR1 is SGDLS and CDR2 YYNGEE. The CDR3 reads CASSRLPGQGSTYEQYF. CDR3 nucleotide sequence: TGTGCCAGCAGCAGACTTCCGGGACAGGGGTCTACCTACGAGCAGTACTTC.

The chain links TRBV5-1 to TRBJ2-5, with D perhaps given as TRBD1 or TRBD2 (5 bases each). V lost 4 bases and J 2 bases, leaving 12 bases between the germline ends. Germline V lookup: CDR1 SGHRS, CDR2 YFSETQ. The CDR3 is 14 residues long. The CDR3 nucleotides are TGCGCCAGCAGCCCCAAATGGGGGCAAGAGACCCAGTACTTC. The encoded protein is CASSPKWGQETQYF.

The rearrangement joins TRBV5-1 to TRBJ2-3, with 12 bases lining up with TRBD2. V was pared by 4 bases and J by 1 base, with 4 bases of the junction left unmatched. The CDR3 length is 16 residues. Germline V lookup: CDR1 SGHRS, CDR2 YFSETQ. CDR3 sequence: CASSVLAGGGTDTQYF. In DNA, the CDR3 is TGCGCCAGCAGCGTACTAGCGGGAGGAGGCACAGATACGCAGTATTTT.

The chain couples TRBV5-1 to TRBJ2-3, with 9 bases fitting TRBD1. This CDR3 spans 15 amino acids. Unmatched junction bases numbered 4, after V lost 0 bases and J lost 5 bases. CDR1 is SGHRS and CDR2 is YFSETQ in the germline V gene. CDR3: CASSLAGQGIDTQYF. The CDR3 DNA reads TGCGCCAGCAGCTTGGCGGGACAGGGAATAGATACGCAGTATTTT.

Details on this clone: This specimen includes other DNA sequences encoding the same CDR3. The genes are TRBV29-1 and TRBJ1-1; no firm D call. The V gene lost 4 bases and the J gene lost 6 bases, with 9 bases spanning the gap. Germline values: CDR1 SQVTM, CDR2 ANQGSEA. The CDR3 runs 11 residues. The CDR3 coding sequence is TGCAGCGTTGCCGGAGGGTCTGAAGCTTTCTTT. Translation gives CSVAGGSEAFF.

This clone was recorded only once. The chain carries TRBV28 and TRBJ2-2; 12 nucleotides match TRBD1. This CDR3 region has 16 residues. V lost 6 bases to trimming and J lost 5 bases; unmatched junction nucleotides: 7. Per germline, CDR1 MDHEN and CDR2 SYDVKM. The CDR3 DNA sequence: TGTGCCAGCAGGGGACAGGGGGCGGTACGGACCGGGGAGCTGTTTTTT. Translating gives CASRGQGAVRTGELFF. Full variable domain (remainder filled in from reference TRBV28 and TRBJ2-2): DVKVTQSSRYLVKRTGEKVFLECVQDMDHENMFWYRQDPGLGLRLIYFSYDVKMKEKGDIPEGYSVSREKKERFSLILESASTNQTSMYLCASRGQGAVRTGELFFGEGSRLTVL.

The chain is built from TRBV25-1 and TRBJ2-7; a weak D match, TRBD1 (5 bases). This CDR3 region has 13 residues. V was pared by 3 bases and J by 5 bases, with 11 bases between. Germline V gene lookup returns CDR1 MGHDK and CDR2 SYGVNS. The CDR3 DNA is TGTGCCAGCAGTGACAGGGTGATTAACGAGCAGTACTTC. Translated, it gives CASSDRVINEQYF.

This chain's CDR3 is CASSAREGGDYGYTF. In nucleotides, the CDR3 is TGTGCCAGCAGCGCCCGGGAAGGGGGCGACTATGGCTACACCTTC. V gene TRBV11-1 combines with J gene TRBJ1-2; TRBD1 matches at 7 bases. In germline, CDR1 is SGHAT, CDR2 FQDESV (reference sequence). V gave up 5 bases and J gave up 3 bases; unmatched junction bases: 9. There are 15 residues in the CDR3.